The T cell receptor (beta chain) under discussion was sequenced for a study of PD-1 blockade in classical Hodgkin lymphoma. The data were produced by immunoSEQ multiplex PCR, yet TCRdb's version contains in-frame clones alone and is incomplete. The sample records tens of thousands of clones, approximately 85% being singletons. Documented time point: cycle 4 day 1 (C4D1), after less than seven weeks of nivolumab. Relapse was seen in all patients after autologous stem cell transplantation, and brentuximab vedotin exposure was variable. This CDR3 has 15 amino acids. V was trimmed by 3 bases and J by 2 bases, leaving 15 bases between them. Germline-derived CDR1 and CDR2 are SGHDT and YYEEEE.

V and J are TRBV5-6 and TRBJ2-7; D possibly matches TRBD1 or TRBD2 (5 bases each). This clonotype originated in a human donor with classical Hodgkin lymphoma. The specimen was peripheral blood mononuclear cells (PBMCs), collected before the fourth cycle of nivolumab. DNA of the CDR3: TGTGCCAGCAGCTACCTCCGGGACGAAACCTACGAGCAGTACTTC. Residues: CASSYLRDETYEQYF.